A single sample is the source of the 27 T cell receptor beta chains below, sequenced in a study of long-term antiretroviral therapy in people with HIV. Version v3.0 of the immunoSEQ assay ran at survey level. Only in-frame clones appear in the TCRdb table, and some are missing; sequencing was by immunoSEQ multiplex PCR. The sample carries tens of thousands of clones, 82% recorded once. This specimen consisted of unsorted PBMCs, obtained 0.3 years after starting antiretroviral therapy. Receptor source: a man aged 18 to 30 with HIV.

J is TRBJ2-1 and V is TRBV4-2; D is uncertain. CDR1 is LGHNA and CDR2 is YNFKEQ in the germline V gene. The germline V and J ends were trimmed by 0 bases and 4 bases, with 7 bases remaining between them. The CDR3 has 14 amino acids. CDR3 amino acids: CASSQDLGYNEQFF. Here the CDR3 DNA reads TGTGCCAGCAGCCAAGATTTGGGGTACAATGAGCAGTTCTTC.

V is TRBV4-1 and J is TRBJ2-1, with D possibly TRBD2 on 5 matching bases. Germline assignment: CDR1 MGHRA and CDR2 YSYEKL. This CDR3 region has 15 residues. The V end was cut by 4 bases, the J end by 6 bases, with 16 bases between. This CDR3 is CASSPPGGYANEQFF. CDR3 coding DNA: TGCGCCAGCAGCCCCCCCGGAGGATATGCCAATGAGCAGTTCTTC.

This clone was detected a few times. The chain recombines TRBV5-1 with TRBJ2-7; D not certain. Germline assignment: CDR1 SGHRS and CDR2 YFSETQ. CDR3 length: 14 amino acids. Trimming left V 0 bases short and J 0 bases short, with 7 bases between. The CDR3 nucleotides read TGCGCCAGCAGCTTGGCAGGAATCTCCTACGAGCAGTACTTC. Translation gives CASSLAGISYEQYF. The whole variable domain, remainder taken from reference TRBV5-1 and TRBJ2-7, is KAGVTQTPRYLIKTRGQQVTLSCSPISGHRSVSWYQQTPGQGLQFLFEYFSETQRNKGNFPGRFSGRQFSNSRSEMNVSTLELGDSALYLCASSLAGISYEQYFGPGTRLTVT.

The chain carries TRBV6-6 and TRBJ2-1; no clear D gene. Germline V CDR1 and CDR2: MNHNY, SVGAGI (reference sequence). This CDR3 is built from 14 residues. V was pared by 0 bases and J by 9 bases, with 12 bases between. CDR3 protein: CASSYSKSRGEQFF. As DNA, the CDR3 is TGTGCCAGCAGTTACTCGAAGTCAAGAGGTGAGCAGTTCTTC.

The CDR3, as DNA: TGTGCCAGCAGCTTGCTCCGGACTAGCGGGAAAGAGCTGTTTTTT. This codes for CASSLLRTSGKELFF. The chain combines TRBV11-2 with TRBJ2-2, with 12 bases identical to TRBD2. From germline, CDR1 is SGHAT and CDR2 FQNNGV. The ends lost 3 bases at V and 11 bases at J; junction bases unmatched: 7. The CDR3 extends over 15 amino acids.

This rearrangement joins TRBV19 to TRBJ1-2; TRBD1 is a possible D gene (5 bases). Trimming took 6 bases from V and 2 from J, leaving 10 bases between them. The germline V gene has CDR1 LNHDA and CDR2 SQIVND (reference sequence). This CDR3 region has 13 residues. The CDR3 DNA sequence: TGTGCCAGTAGCCAGACAGTCAACTATGGCTACACCTTC. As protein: CASSQTVNYGYTF.

The CDR3 loop reads CSVHGTSGGPGPDTQYF. As DNA, the CDR3 is TGCAGCGTCCATGGGACTAGCGGGGGGCCGGGTCCAGATACGCAGTATTTT. The rearrangement uses TRBV29-1 and TRBJ2-3; 15 positions agree with TRBD2. Per the germline V gene, CDR1 is SQVTM and CDR2 is ANQGSEA. The CDR3 runs to 17 residues. V dropped 6 bases and J dropped 4; count of bases not matched to a gene: 11.

CDR3 DNA: TGTGCCAGCAGCTCCCGACAGGGGTACACCATATATTTT. Translating gives CASSSRQGYTIYF. V gene TRBV7-9 combines with J gene TRBJ1-3; 8 bases align to TRBD1. The V and J ends lost 4 bases and 8 bases, in that order; junction bases with no gene match: 4. The CDR3 sequence is 13 residues long. CDR1 is SEHNR and CDR2 is FQNEAQ in the germline V gene (reference sequence).

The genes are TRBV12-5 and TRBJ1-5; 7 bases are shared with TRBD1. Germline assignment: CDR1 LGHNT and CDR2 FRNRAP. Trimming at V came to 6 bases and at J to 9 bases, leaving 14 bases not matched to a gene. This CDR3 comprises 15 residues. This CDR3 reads CASGPGTDRIGPQHF. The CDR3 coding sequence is TGTGCTAGTGGCCCAGGGACAGACCGCATCGGGCCCCAGCATTTT.

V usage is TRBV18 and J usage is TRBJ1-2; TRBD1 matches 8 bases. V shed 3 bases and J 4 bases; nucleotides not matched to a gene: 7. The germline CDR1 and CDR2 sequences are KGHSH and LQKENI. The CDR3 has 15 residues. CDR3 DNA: TGTGCCAGCTCACCGATGGACAGGGATTCCTATGGCTACACCTTC. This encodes CASSPMDRDSYGYTF.

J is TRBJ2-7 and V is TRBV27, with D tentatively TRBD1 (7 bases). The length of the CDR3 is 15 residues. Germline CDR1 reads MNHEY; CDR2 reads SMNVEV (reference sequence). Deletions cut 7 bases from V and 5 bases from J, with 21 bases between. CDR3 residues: CASKSSRGASDEQYF. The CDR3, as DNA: TGTGCCAGCAAATCATCCAGGGGGGCATCGGACGAGCAGTACTTC.

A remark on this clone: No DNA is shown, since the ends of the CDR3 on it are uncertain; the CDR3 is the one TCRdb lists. CDR3 protein: CAITLFGVGTF. The gene calls are TRBV10-3 and TRBJ1-2. Ends included, the CDR3 has 11 residues. Per germline, CDR1 ENHRY and CDR2 SYGVKD.

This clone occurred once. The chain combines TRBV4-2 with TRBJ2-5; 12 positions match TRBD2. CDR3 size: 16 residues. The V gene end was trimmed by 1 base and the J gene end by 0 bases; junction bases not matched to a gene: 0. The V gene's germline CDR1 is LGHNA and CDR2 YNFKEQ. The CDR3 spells CASSQGTSGNQETQYF. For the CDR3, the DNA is TGTGCCAGCAGCCAAGGGACTAGCGGGAACCAAGAGACCCAGTACTTC.

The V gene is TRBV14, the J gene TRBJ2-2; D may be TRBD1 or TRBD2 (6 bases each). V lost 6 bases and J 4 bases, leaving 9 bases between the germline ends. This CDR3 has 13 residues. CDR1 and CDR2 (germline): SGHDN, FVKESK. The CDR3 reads CASSKGGTGELFF. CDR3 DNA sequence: TGTGCCAGCAGTAAGGGGGGCACCGGGGAGCTGTTTTTT.

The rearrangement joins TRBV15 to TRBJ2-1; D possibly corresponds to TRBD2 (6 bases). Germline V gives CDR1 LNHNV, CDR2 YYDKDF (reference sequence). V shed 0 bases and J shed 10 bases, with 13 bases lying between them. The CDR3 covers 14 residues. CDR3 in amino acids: CATSRDWGEWEQFF. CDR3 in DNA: TGTGCCACCAGCAGAGATTGGGGGGAATGGGAGCAGTTCTTC.

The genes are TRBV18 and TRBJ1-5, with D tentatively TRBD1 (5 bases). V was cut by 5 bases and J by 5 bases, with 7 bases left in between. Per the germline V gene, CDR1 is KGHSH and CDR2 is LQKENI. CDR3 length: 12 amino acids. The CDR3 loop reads CASSRGDQPQHF. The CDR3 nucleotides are TGTGCCAGCTCAAGGGGAGATCAGCCCCAGCATTTT. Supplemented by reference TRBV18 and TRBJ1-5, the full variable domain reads NAGVMQNPRHLVRRRGQEARLRCSPMKGHSHVYWYRQLPEEGLKFMVYLQKENIIDESGMPKERFSAEFPKEGPSILRIQQVVRGDSAAYFCASSRGDQPQHFGDGTRLSIL.

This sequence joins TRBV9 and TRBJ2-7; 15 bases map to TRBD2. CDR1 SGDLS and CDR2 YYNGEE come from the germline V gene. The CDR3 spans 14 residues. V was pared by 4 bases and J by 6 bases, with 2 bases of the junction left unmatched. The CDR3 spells CASSRTSGRGEQYF. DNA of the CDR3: TGTGCCAGCAGCAGGACTAGCGGGAGGGGCGAGCAGTACTTC. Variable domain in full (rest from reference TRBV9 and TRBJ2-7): DSGVTQTPKHLITATGQRVTLRCSPRSGDLSVYWYQQSLDQGLQFLIQYYNGEERAKGNILERFSAQQFPDLHSELNLSSLELGDSALYFCASSRTSGRGEQYFGPGTRLTVT.

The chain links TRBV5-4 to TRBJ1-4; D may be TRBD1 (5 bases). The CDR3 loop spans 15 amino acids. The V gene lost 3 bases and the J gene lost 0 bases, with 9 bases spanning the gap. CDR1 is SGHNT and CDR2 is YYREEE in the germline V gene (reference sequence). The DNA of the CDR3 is TGTGCCAGCAGCTCGGGGCTTGCAACTAATGAAAAACTGTTTTTT. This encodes CASSSGLATNEKLFF.

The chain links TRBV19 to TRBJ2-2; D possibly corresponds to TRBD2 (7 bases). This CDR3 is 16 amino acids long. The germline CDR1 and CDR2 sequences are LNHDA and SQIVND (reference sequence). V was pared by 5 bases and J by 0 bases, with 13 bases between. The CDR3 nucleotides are TGTGCCAGTAGTCGGGGGGCCCCTACGAACACCGGGGAGCTGTTTTTT. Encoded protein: CASSRGAPTNTGELFF.

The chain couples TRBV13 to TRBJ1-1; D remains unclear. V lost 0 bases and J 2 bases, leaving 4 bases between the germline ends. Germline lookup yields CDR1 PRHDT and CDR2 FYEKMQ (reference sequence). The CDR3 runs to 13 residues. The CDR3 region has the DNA TGTGCCAGCAGCTTAGGCTCCAACACTGAAGCTTTCTTT. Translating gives CASSLGSNTEAFF.

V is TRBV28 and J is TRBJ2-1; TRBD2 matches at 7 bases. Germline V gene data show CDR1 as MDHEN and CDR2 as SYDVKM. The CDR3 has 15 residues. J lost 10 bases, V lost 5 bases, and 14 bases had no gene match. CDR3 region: CASSMPGPSGREQFF. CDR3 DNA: TGTGCCAGCAGTATGCCGGGACCTAGCGGCCGGGAGCAGTTCTTC.

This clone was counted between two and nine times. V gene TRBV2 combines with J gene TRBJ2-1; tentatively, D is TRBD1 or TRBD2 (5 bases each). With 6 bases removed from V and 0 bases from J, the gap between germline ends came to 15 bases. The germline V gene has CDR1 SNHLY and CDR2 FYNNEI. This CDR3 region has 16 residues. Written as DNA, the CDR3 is TGTGCCAGCAGCCCCCCACCGGGGCTCTCCTACAATGAGCAGTTCTTC. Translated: CASSPPPGLSYNEQFF. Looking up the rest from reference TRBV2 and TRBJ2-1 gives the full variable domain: EPEVTQTPSHQVTQMGQEVILRCVPISNHLYFYWYRQILGQKVEFLVSFYNNEISEKSEIFDDQFSVERPDGSNFTLKIRSTKLEDSAMYFCASSPPPGLSYNEQFFGPGTRLTVL.

CDR3 protein: CASSLDRNEQYF. CDR3 sequence (DNA): TGTGCCAGCAGCTTAGATCGAAACGAGCAGTACTTC. The V call is TRBV11-3, the J call TRBJ2-7; no clear D gene. V shed 0 bases and J shed 5 bases, with 5 bases lying between them. This CDR3 is 12 amino acids long. From germline, CDR1 is SGHNT and CDR2 YENEEA.

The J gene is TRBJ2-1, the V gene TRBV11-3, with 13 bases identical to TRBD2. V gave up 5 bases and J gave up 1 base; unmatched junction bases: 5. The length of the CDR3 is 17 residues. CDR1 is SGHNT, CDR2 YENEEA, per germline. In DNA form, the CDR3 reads TGTGCCAGCAGCGGAGGGACTAGCGGGACTTCCTACAATGAGCAGTTCTTC. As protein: CASSGGTSGTSYNEQFF.

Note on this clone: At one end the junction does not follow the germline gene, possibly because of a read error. For the CDR3, the DNA is TGTGCTAGCAGCTCGGGACTAGCGGGAGAGACCCAGTACTTC. Encoded protein: CASSSGLAGETQYF. The chain employs TRBV7-7 and TRBJ2-5, with 12 bases identical to TRBD2. Germline CDR1 is SSHAT and CDR2 is FNYEAQ (reference sequence). The CDR3 sequence is 14 residues long.

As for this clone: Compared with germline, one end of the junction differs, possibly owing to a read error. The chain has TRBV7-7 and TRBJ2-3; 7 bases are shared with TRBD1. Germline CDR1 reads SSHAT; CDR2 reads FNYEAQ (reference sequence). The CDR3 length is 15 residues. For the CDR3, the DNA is TGTGCTAGCAGCTTAGGCGACAGGGTCACAGATACGCAGTATTTT. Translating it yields CASSLGDRVTDTQYF. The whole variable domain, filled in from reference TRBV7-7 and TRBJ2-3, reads GAGVSQSPRYKVTKRGQDVTLRCDPISSHATLYWYQQALGQGPEFLTYFNYEAQPDKSGLPSDRFSAERPEGSISTLTIQRTEQRDSAMYRCASSLGDRVTDTQYFGPGTRLTVL.

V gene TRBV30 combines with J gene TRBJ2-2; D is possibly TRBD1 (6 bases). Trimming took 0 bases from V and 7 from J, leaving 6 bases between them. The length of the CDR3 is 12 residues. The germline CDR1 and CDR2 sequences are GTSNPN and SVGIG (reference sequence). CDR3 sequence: CAWSVQGGELFF. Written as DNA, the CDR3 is TGTGCCTGGAGTGTACAGGGCGGGGAGCTGTTTTTT. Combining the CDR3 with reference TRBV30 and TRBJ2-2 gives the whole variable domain SQTIHQWPATLVQPVGSPLSLECTVEGTSNPNLYWYRQAAGRGLQLLFYSVGIGQISSEVPQNLSASRPQDRQFILSSKKLLLSDSGFYLCAWSVQGGELFFGEGSRLTVL.